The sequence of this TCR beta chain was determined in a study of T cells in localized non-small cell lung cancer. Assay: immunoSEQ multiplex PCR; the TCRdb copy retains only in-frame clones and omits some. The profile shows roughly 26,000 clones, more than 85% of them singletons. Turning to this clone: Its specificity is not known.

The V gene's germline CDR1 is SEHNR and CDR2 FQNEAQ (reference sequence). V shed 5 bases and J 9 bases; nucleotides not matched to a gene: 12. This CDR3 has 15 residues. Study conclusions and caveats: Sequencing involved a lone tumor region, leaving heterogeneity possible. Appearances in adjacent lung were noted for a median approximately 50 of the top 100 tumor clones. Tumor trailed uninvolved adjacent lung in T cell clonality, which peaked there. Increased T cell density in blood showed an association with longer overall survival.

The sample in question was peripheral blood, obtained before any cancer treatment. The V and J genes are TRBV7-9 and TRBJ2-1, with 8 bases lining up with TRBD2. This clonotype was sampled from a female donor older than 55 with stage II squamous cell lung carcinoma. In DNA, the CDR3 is TGTGCCAGCAGCCCGACAGCGGGAGCGGCAAGTGAGCAGTTCTTC. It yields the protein CASSPTAGAASEQFF.